The rows below give T cell receptor beta chains drawn from one sample of a study of CD8 T cells in ankylosing spondylitis. TCRdb reprocessed the 5' RACE reads with MiXCR, giving one entry per CDR3 protein. The sample records about 800,000 distinct CDR3 sequences, 12% being singletons. Sequenced input: blood, either unsorted or a sorted T cell fraction (not recorded which). The receptors shown here come from a male donor with ankylosing spondylitis. Each CDR3 is given with its conserved first and last residue.

>15|TRBV20-1
CSATSGKINTGELFF
>16|TRBV6-2/TRBV6-3
CASSTSGRFTYNEQFF
>14|TRBV29-1
CSVAGTSTYETQYF
>12|TRBV12-3/TRBV12-4
CASSRGAGGYTF
>15|TRBV4-1
CASSRLLAVTYEQYF
>11|TRBV20-1
CSAAQGNEQFF
>15|TRBV20-1
CSARVGTGSPYEQYF
>14|TRBV12-3/TRBV12-4
CASSQTGGYEKLFF
>17|TRBV20-1
CSARETGTSGIADTQYF
>14|TRBV5-1
CASSLDSRYYEQYF
>13|TRBV12-5
CASGLVGSHTQYF